The clone carrying this T cell receptor beta chain appeared a single time. Its specificity is not known. This sample is part of a study of PD-1 blockade in classical Hodgkin lymphoma. Study-level results: Complete responders' diversity at baseline resembled that of newly diagnosed patients.

In every patient, relapse followed autologous stem cell transplantation, while exposure to brentuximab vedotin differed. Using immunoSEQ multiplex PCR, the repertoire was profiled, and TCRdb retains in-frame clones only, with some absent. The table lists tens of thousands of clones, around 87% of them singletons, with approximately 16% in the top ten. CDR1 and CDR2 from the germline V gene are LNHDA and SQIVND (reference sequence). CDR3 length: 15 amino acids. V lost 4 bases, J lost 6 bases, and 8 bases stayed unmatched. This sequence joins TRBV19 and TRBJ1-5; TRBD1 aligns across 8 bases. The clonotype was recovered from a human donor with classical Hodgkin lymphoma. The material was peripheral blood mononuclear cells (PBMCs), obtained at baseline. The chain's CDR3 is CASSRRQGLGQPQHF. The CDR3 DNA reads TGTGCCAGTAGTAGAAGACAGGGGCTCGGTCAGCCCCAGCATTTT.